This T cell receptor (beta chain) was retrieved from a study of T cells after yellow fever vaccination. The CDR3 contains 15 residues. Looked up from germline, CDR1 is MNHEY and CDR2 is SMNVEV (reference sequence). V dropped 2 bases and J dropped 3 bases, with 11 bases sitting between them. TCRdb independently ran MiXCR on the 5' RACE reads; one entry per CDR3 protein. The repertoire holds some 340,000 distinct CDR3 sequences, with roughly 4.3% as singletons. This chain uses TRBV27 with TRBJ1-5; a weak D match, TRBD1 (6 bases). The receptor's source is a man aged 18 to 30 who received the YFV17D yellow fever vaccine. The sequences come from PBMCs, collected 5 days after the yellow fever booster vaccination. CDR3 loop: CASSLAQGPNQPQHF. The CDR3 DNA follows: TGTGCCAGCAGTTTAGCTCAGGGGCCCAATCAGCCCCAGCATTTT.